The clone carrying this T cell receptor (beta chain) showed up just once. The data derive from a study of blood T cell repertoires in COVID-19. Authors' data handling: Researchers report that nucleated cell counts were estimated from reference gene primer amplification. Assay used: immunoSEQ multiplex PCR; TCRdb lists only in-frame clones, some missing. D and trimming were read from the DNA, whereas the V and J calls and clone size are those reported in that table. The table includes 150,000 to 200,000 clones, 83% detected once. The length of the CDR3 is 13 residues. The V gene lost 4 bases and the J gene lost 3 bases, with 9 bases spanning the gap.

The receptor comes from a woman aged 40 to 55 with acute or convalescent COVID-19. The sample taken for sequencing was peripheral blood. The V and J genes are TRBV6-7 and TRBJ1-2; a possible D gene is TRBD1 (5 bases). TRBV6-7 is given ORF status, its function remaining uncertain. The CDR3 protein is CASSSGVDYGYTF. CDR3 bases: TGTGCCAGCAGTTCGGGGGTGGACTATGGCTACACCTTC.